The clone carrying this T cell receptor (beta chain) occurred many times. Its antigen is undetermined. The sample belongs to a study of T cells in Graves' hyperthyroidism and ophthalmopathy. Using RNA transcripts as the source, TCR beta CDR3 regions were amplified. First-round RT-PCR of the TCR CDR3 relied on the HTBI primer set. Each CDR3 protein is one row after TCRdb ran MiXCR on the multiplex PCR reads. Of around 300,000 distinct CDR3 sequences listed, around 13% were seen once; the top ten hold less than 8%. V lost 6 bases, J lost 4 bases, and 11 bases stayed unmatched. The CDR3 totals 15 residues. CDR1 and CDR2 from the germline V gene are DFQATT and SNEGSKA (reference sequence). The study, taken as a whole, reports: Appearing also in blood were most of the thyroid clonotypes expanded above 0.001. Prediction of ophthalmopathy progression came a median 6.5 months pre-onset.

Clinical symptoms, serum thyroxine, TRAb, thyroid ultrasound and orbital computed tomography informed diagnoses. The genes are TRBV20-1 and TRBJ1-5; 8 bases are a match to TRBD1. The sequencing sample was made of blood. This clonotype originated in a woman in her thirties or forties with Graves' hyperthyroidism. CDR3 residues: CSARDRRGLNQPQHF. DNA of the CDR3: TGCAGTGCGAGGGACAGGCGGGGATTGAATCAGCCCCAGCATTTT.